Sequencing of this T cell receptor (beta chain) was carried out in a study of blood T cell repertoires in COVID-19. Those who participated ranged in age from about 18 to 95 years and resided in approximately 23 US areas. Cohort placement rested on clinical history that participants reported themselves. Recovered status in Cohort 3 required two negative PCRs, clearance, or symptom resolution. Study processing details: Counts of nucleated cells, estimated from reference gene primer amplification, were obtained. This table comes from immunoSEQ multiplex PCR, and its TCRdb copy is limited to in-frame clones, with some not included. V and J calls and clone size are as listed in that table; D and trimming were resolved from the DNA. In the table there are about 200,000 clones, about 85% of which are singletons. The receptor comes from a man between 35 and 55 years old who had recovered from COVID-19. Sample: PBMCs or T cells enriched from blood (not recorded which).

CDR3 region: CATSDPTSAGETQYF. The CDR3 nucleotides are TGTGCCACCAGTGATCCGACTAGCGCTGGTGAGACCCAGTACTTC. V gene TRBV24-1 combines with J gene TRBJ2-5; TRBD2 matches 8 bases. V gave up 3 bases and J gave up 5 bases; unmatched junction bases: 7. The CDR3 loop spans 15 amino acids. Germline loops: CDR1 KGHDR, CDR2 SFDVKD.